This T cell receptor (beta chain) was documented in a study of blood T cells in healthy people across ages. Concerning this clonotype itself: Its cognate antigen is unknown.

Next came a second PCR, run for about 7 to 12 cycles, which used a sample-barcoded 5' primer along with a J-beta primer mix. TCRdb reanalysed the 5' RACE reads using MiXCR and keeps one entry per CDR3 protein. Of about 640,000 distinct CDR3 sequences detected, under 70% appear once; the ten largest clones hold 30% to 40%. Points from the study as a whole: Per-million-T-cell TCR beta diversity fell roughly linearly with age.

CDR3 length: 11 residues. Germline-derived CDR1 and CDR2 are DFQATT and SNEGSKA (reference sequence). The authors extracted at least 6 micrograms of total RNA per sample. The V call is TRBV20-1, the J call TRBJ1-2; TRBD1 is a possible D gene (5 bases). The receptor was derived from a man aged 60-69 years in good health. The sample taken for sequencing was blood. CDR3 region: CGRGTNYGYTF. Here the CDR3 DNA reads TGCGGACGGGGCACAAACTATGGCTACACCTTC.